This record looks at one T cell receptor beta chain sequence and its context. This entry belongs to a study of T-cell memory formation after mild COVID-19. TCRdb reanalysed the 5' RACE reads using MiXCR and keeps one entry per CDR3 protein. This sample has about 390,000 distinct CDR3 sequences, with roughly 15% found just once. CDR3 length: 11 amino acids. CDR1 is SQVTM, CDR2 ANQGSEA, per germline. Trimming stripped 7 bases from V and 0 bases from J, with 6 bases between. This TCR was recovered from a man aged 18-30 years who had mild COVID-19 (a few samples of this study predate the infection). Cell type and time point are not known. The material sequenced was PBMCs or a T cell subset sorted from them (not recorded which). The chain carries TRBV29-1 and TRBJ1-1; no reliable D call. DNA for the CDR3: TGCAGCGGATTCTTGAACACTGAAGCTTTCTTT. Translation gives CSGFLNTEAFF.